The source of this T cell receptor beta chain is a study of CD8+ T cells in alopecia areata. Study-level findings and limits: Scalp sequencing captures resident alphabeta T cells of normal skin too.

This clone was seen more than once but under ten times. What it recognizes is unknown. Samples from alopecia areata patients were lesional scalp punch biopsies and peripheral blood. Both CD4+ and CD8+ T cells were separated by sorting PBMCs. Following extraction, RNA underwent reverse transcription to cDNA, which served as the sequencing template. Libraries were prepared by immunoSEQ multiplex PCR; TCRdb keeps only in-frame clonotypes and omits some of them. The sample records some 120,000 clones, about 50% being singletons. The V and J ends lost 6 bases and 5 bases, in that order; junction bases with no gene match: 13. The CDR3 loop spans 14 amino acids. From germline, CDR1 is SQVTM and CDR2 ANQGSEA.

The source is a human donor with alopecia areata. The rearrangement uses TRBV29-1 and TRBJ2-7; 7 bases line up with TRBD1. Sequenced material: NKG2D-low CD8+ T cells sorted from blood. CDR3 nucleotide sequence: TGCAGCGTCCTTCAGGTTACAGGGGCTAACGAGCAGTACTTC. This sequence encodes CSVLQVTGANEQYF.